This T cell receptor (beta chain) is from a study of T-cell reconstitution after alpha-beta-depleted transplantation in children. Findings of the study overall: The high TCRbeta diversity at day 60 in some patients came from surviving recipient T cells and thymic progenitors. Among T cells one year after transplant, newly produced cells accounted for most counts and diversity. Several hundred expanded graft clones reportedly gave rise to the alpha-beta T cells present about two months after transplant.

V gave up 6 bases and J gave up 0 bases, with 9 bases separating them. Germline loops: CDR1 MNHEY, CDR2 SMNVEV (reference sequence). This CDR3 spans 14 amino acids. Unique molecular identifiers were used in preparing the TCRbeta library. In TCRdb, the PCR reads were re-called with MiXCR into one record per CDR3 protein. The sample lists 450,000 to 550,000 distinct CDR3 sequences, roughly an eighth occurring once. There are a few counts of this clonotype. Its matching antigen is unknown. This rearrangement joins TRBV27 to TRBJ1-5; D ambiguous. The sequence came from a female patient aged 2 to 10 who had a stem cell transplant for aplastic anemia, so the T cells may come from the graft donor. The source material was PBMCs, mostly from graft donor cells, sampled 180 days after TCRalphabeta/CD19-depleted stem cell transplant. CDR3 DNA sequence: TGTGCCAGCAGCCGAAGGGATAGCAATCAGCCCCAGCATTTT. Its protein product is CASSRRDSNQPQHF.